The subject of this entry is one TCR beta chain. No antigen is known for it. The sample holds no much larger clone one base away, and base qualities are not on file. These data are taken from a study of cytomegalovirus exposure and HLA in healthy donors (dated by TCRdb to about 2017). At the level of the whole study: In an earlier analysis of some 610 of the donors, 276 Gb of sequence data and 90 million to 130 million unique TCR beta sequences from about 179 million T cells were reported. HLA typing included class I and class II loci at four-digit resolution. Genome-wide SNP genotypes for about 65% of the roughly 670 donors were used in a later genetic analysis, which treated that subset as a discovery cohort. All discovery cohort repertoires had been generated using a single sequencing platform. Besides the first cohort of approximately 670 subjects, a separate validation cohort made up of 120 different subjects was used. To predict cytomegalovirus infection status, the study brought together high-throughput TCR immunosequencing, statistical association of individual TCRs with disease status, and machine learning. Four or five DR-DQ haplotypes were handled as single units for association and clustering, since linkage in the cohort was strong. The aim of the study was to test whether cataloging public T cell receptors could identify signatures of past pathogen exposure. A later analysis re-examined previously published TCR beta repertoires from about 670 donors and added high-resolution HLA genotyping to investigate patterns of TCR occurrence. Donor age, sex, ethnicity and CMV serostatus were collected together with the repertoire data. Among under 450 genotyped donors of the cohort, an average of approximately 240,000 unique TCR beta nucleotide sequences were sequenced per donor, about a sixth of them non-productive. The study used immunosequencing to profile the T cell repertoires of around 600 subjects and linked those repertoires to cytomegalovirus serostatus. An early release covering 500 to 750 HLA-typed donors comprised approximately 300 gigabases of sequencing data and tens of millions of unique TCR sequences. Rather than using new phenotypic data, the later analysis identified candidate immune exposures from TCR beta sequences and from how often those sequences occurred across donors. The number of typed donors differed by locus: about 620-640 for A, B, C, DRB1 and DQB1; 500 to 550 for DQA1; approximately 610 for DPA1; and around 450 for DPB1. An earlier analysis of about 600 of the donors used high-throughput TCR beta sequencing to judge whether each TCR beta V gene segment behaved as functional or pseudogenic. The genetic ancestry cluster associated with self-reported Caucasian donors included over 65% of the roughly 400 genotyped donors.

The library was generated by the immunoSEQ multiplex PCR assay. A mixture of 60 forward primers for TCR Vbeta segments and 13 reverse primers for TCR Jbeta segments was used in the multiplex PCR. The CDR3 region of rearranged TCR beta genes was amplified from genomic DNA by a multiplex PCR assay. Amplified TCR beta libraries were sequenced as 87-base-pair reads on the Illumina HiSeq System. The paper's processing steps were these. A later analysis counted approximately 74 million unique TCR beta chains across the 670 or so repertoires, and some 11 million of these chains were shared by at least two donors. To remove PCR and sequencing errors, raw reads were error-corrected and collapsed into unique sequences using a nearest-neighbor algorithm that merged closely related sequences. CDR3 sequences were aligned to IMGT reference sequences to assign V, D and J gene segments. For a sequence to be retained, a match of at least six nucleotides to both a V gene segment and a J gene segment was required. A rearrangement counted as productive if the CDR3 had no stop codons and remained in frame with V and J, and every other rearrangement counted as non-productive. CDR3 was defined according to IMGT convention as the region running from the second conserved V-encoded cysteine to the conserved J-encoded phenylalanine. The earlier analysis of about 610 of the donors excluded sequences that lacked an unambiguous match to a single V gene segment. An earlier analysis of several hundred of the donors called V segments functional above 56.7% productive rearrangements and segregating when the between-donor standard deviation exceeded 5%. A statistical classification framework was developed to diagnose cytomegalovirus status using the catalog of TCR beta chain sequences. V and J gene assignment, in a later analysis, came from comparing TCR nucleotide sequences with IMGT/GENE-DB human TR gene sequences. Using the TCRdist pipeline, a later analysis assigned CDR3 sequences along with most-parsimonious VDJ recombination scenarios. In a later analysis, every TCR beta chain was defined by the combination of its CDR3 amino acid sequence and its V-gene family, and reads without a unique V-gene family were dropped. A later analysis removed roughly 590 highly shared, low-generation-probability nucleotide sequences to deal with suspected cross-contamination and a sequencing artifact. In a later analysis, a clonal expansion index for each public chain was calculated from normalized within-repertoire ranks of inferred template counts. In a later analysis, generation probabilities were computed using a VDJ recombination model fitted to out-of-frame rearrangements, and the results were checked against IGoR. In a later analysis, hypergeometric tests were used to score TCR-TCR, TCR-HLA and TCR-CMV co-occurrence, with a repertoire-size bias correction applied to TCR pairs. To estimate false discovery rates, a later analysis permuted the HLA or CMV assignments 20 times. In a later analysis, co-occurring TCRs were grouped using DBSCAN, and TCRdist sequence similarity was added for clustering within HLA-allele-positive subsets. Repertoires with fewer than 30,000 or more than 120,000 public chains, plus five repertoires with anomalous nucleotide sharing, were excluded from co-occurrence clustering. TCRdb took over this immuneACCESS table, retaining in-frame rearrangements with V and J assigned. Such tables are incomplete; in checked studies, under half of the missing clones stem from an unresolved V gene, and the remainder is unexplained. The V and J calls and clone size were taken over from that table, and D and trimming were inferred from the DNA. Counted in this sample were 75,000 to 90,000 clones; roughly 77% of them appeared once. Clones ranked in the top ten supply around 4.3% of the sample.

Reading the germline V gene (reference sequence) gives CDR1 GTSNPN and CDR2 SVGIG. The junction shows trimming of 0 bases on V and 4 bases on J, plus 12 bases between the germline ends. From the cysteine through the phenylalanine, the CDR3 covers 15 amino acids. CDR3 DNA is the only sequence kept; it has 45 bases, read in frame from the first base. In total, approximately 690 healthy bone marrow donors made up the cohort. At the time of sampling, every cohort member was nominally healthy, though immune exposures that went unrecorded were likely present. The donor was CMV seronegative and belonged to the group of several hundred seronegative cohort members. Every donor gave a peripheral blood sample, and the peripheral blood mononuclear cells from that sample were used for TCR beta sequencing. The Qiagen DNeasy Blood Extraction Kit was used to extract genomic DNA from the blood cell samples. What the study reported, not specific to this receptor: The study listed approximately 150 TCR beta chains as associated with cytomegalovirus. The 87-base-pair reads could not distinguish some IMGT-functional V segments, including TRBV6-2 and TRBV6-3, so those segments were excluded. While some public TCRs were present in many individuals, most TCR sequences turned up only very rarely across donors. Only TCR beta chains were sequenced in this cohort, and the absence of alpha or paired-chain data limited detectable features. In a later analysis, most CMV-associated TCR beta chains were found to appear HLA-restricted, with HLA associations seemingly driven largely by CMV exposure. In both the original and validation cohorts, the classifier was reported to diagnose cytomegalovirus status with high specificity and sensitivity. A cluster of highly shared sequence variants was judged likely to represent a technical artifact of the sequencing pipeline. Compared with the approximately 720-donor mean, donors in an Asian-associated ancestry cluster had fewer N-insertions in productive TCRs, according to a later genetic analysis. In an earlier analysis of fewer than 700 of the donors, most TCR beta V segments appeared in productive rearrangements about 87% or about 30% of the time, broadly matching IMGT annotations. Because HLA typing was missing for some donors at each locus, association tests included only the typed subset. Several of the top co-occurrence clusters appeared to be linked to parvovirus B19, influenza, CMV and Epstein-Barr virus, according to a later analysis. A later genetic analysis associated a missense DCLRE1C variant with V-gene and J-gene trimming of TCR beta chains, and an independent cohort replicated the association. Sequencing depth was assumed to be roughly uniform across donors in the presence/absence analyses, though that assumption may not hold. According to the authors, the approach could potentially be generalized to other disease states and immunological phenotypes. In vitro tests confirmed that a few of the cytomegalovirus-associated TCR beta chains recognize cytomegalovirus antigens. According to a later analysis, TCR association rates differed among HLA loci, with DRB1 alleles showing the most associated TCRs and HLA-C alleles showing the fewest. When HLA alleles, especially DR and DQ, strongly co-occurred, attributing TCR associations to individual alleles was difficult. CMV serostatus was the only immune exposure information available for the cohort. Because counts were too low, approximately 18 rarely observed V segments, including chromosome 9 orphons, were excluded from the earlier analysis of a few hundred of the donors. Compared with equally common non-associated chains, HLA-associated TCR beta chains in a later analysis were more clonally expanded and had lower generation probabilities. A further reported finding was that TCR beta sequences accurately predicted the HLA-A and HLA-B alleles for most subjects in the first cohort. In a later analysis, 16,951 TCR beta sequences were associated with specific HLA alleles at a false discovery rate of 0.05. Correlated functional status among segregating V segments might be attributable to linkage disequilibrium, but an unknown experimental factor could not be ruled out.

The sequenced sample consisted of PBMCs. The chain uses TRBV30 and TRBJ1-4; TRBD1 could be the D gene, as 6 bases match. The TCR sequence derives from a man in his sixties in good health and CMV-seronegative. The DNA sequence is given as TGTGCCTGGAGTGTACTGACAGGCCATAATGAAAAACTGTTTTTT. Translated, this is CAWSVLTGHNEKLFF. When the CDR3 is completed using the reference TRBV30 and TRBJ1-4 genes on either side, the full variable domain is SQTIHQWPATLVQPVGSPLSLECTVEGTSNPNLYWYRQAAGRGLQLLFYSVGIGQISSEVPQNLSASRPQDRQFILSSKKLLLSDSGFYLCAWSVLTGHNEKLFFGSGTQLSVL.